This TCR beta chain comes out of a study of OX40 agonist ivuxolimab in advanced cancers. Study context: Patients were infused with ivuxolimab every 2 weeks at 0.01 to 10 mg/kg. Notes on the study in general: CD4+ and CD8+ blood T cells expanded clonally by week 6 at 0.1 to 3.0 mg/kg.

As to this clone: Its specificity is not known.

The CDR3 contains 19 residues. Germline V gene sequence: CDR1 SGHRS, CDR2 YFSETQ. The V segment lost 4 bases and the J segment 0 bases; nucleotides outside the gene matches: 14. Produced via immunoSEQ multiplex PCR; TCRdb's table is partial and in-frame only. The sample has under 60,000 clones; roughly 94% are singletons. This sequence originates from an adult with an advanced solid tumor such as melanoma, head and neck, liver or kidney cancer. V and J are TRBV5-1 and TRBJ2-3; TRBD2 matches at 10 bases. The sample consisted of CD4+ or CD8+ T cells sorted from blood, taken in a trial of the OX40 agonist ivuxolimab. The CDR3 sequence is CASSPWGPSGSSSTDTQYF. The CDR3 bases are TGCGCCAGCAGCCCCTGGGGGCCTAGCGGGAGTAGTAGCACAGATACGCAGTATTTT.